The 17 T cell receptor beta chains presented below share a single source sample, sequenced in a study of T cell repertoires in cytomegalovirus infection. In TCRdb, the reads were re-called with MiXCR into one record per CDR3 protein. The sample consists of 450,000 to 600,000 distinct CDR3 sequences, around 11% of them appearing once. Sequenced input: PBMCs. Every receptor here comes from a human donor in good health (CMV status not recorded). Some clones in this sample may be carry-over from other donors' samples.

This clonotype was seen many times. This chain links TRBV6-5 with TRBJ1-2; a weak D match, TRBD1 (6 bases). In germline, CDR1 is MNHEY, CDR2 SVGAGI. With 2 bases removed from V and 3 bases from J, the gap between germline ends came to 10 bases. This CDR3 has 14 residues. CDR3: CASSYRTADYGYTF. DNA of the CDR3: TGTGCCAGCAGTTACAGGACAGCCGACTATGGCTACACCTTC.

This clonotype appeared a few times. The chain combines TRBV20-1 with TRBJ2-1; 9 bases are a match to TRBD2. This CDR3 contains 21 residues. The ends lost 0 bases at V and 4 bases at J; junction bases unmatched: 22. Germline V gene sequence: CDR1 DFQATT, CDR2 SNEGSKA (reference sequence). The CDR3 here is CSAREGGSRYNSGGQYNEQFF. Written as DNA, the CDR3 is TGCAGTGCTAGAGAGGGGGGCAGCCGGTACAATAGCGGGGGCCAGTACAATGAGCAGTTCTTC.

There are many counts of this clonotype. The V call is TRBV11-1, the J call TRBJ2-3; D gene uncertain. CDR1 and CDR2 (germline): SGHAT, FQDESV (reference sequence). V was shortened by 3 bases and J by 0 bases, with 10 bases between the two germline ends. The CDR3 length is 15 residues. The CDR3 DNA follows: TGTGCCAGCAGCTTCCAGAAGGGCAGCACAGATACGCAGTATTTT. Translated: CASSFQKGSTDTQYF.

This clonotype appeared many times. The chain joins TRBV12-3 or TRBV12-4 to TRBJ1-2; the D is unclear. This CDR3 spans 13 amino acids. V gave up 1 base and J gave up 6 bases, with 9 bases separating them. The CDR3 loop reads CASSLDTRNGYTF. The CDR3, as DNA: TGTGCCAGCAGTTTAGATACACGGAATGGCTACACCTTC.

This clonotype was seen a few times. The chain combines TRBV6-2 or TRBV6-3 with TRBJ1-1, with D perhaps TRBD1 (6 bases). Germline V gene data show CDR1 as MNHEY and CDR2 as SVGEGT. Trimming pared 2 bases from V and 0 bases from J, leaving 13 bases between. The CDR3 totals 16 residues. CDR3 in amino acids: CASSYEQGTMNTEAFF. The CDR3 region has the DNA TGTGCCAGCAGTTACGAACAGGGCACTATGAACACTGAAGCTTTCTTT.

This clonotype occurred many times. The chain is built from TRBV11-2 and TRBJ2-7; the match to TRBD2 covers 8 bases. The ends lost 8 bases at V and 3 bases at J; junction bases unmatched: 9. There are 14 residues in the CDR3. Germline CDR1 is SGHAT and CDR2 is FQNNGV. CDR3 bases: TGTGCCAGCGCGGGGGGACGCCACGTCTACGAGCAGTACTTC. Protein: CASAGGRHVYEQYF.

This clonotype was observed many times. The rearrangement links TRBV5-1 to TRBJ2-1, with TRBD2 as a possible D gene (5 bases). Trimming cost V 0 bases and J 4 bases, with 11 bases left between them. The CDR3 contains 15 residues. The germline V gene encodes CDR1 SGHRS and CDR2 YFSETQ. The CDR3 bases are TGCGCCAGCAGCTTGGCCGGAGCGGAGTACAATGAGCAGTTCTTC. It encodes CASSLAGAEYNEQFF.

This clonotype was observed many times. The V gene is TRBV7-8, the J gene TRBJ2-7; 7 bases agree with TRBD2. With V trimmed by 0 bases and J by 4 bases, 9 bases remained unmatched. The V gene's germline CDR1 is SGHVS and CDR2 FQNEAQ. The CDR3 contains 16 residues. In DNA, the CDR3 is TGTGCCAGCAGCTTAGCGCCGAAGCGGGGCTCGTACGAGCAGTACTTC. This codes for CASSLAPKRGSYEQYF.

This clonotype came up many times. The chain is built from TRBV28 and TRBJ2-1; D gene uncertain. Germline loops: CDR1 MDHEN, CDR2 SYDVKM. The CDR3 has 13 amino acids. V was trimmed by 6 bases and J by 5 bases, leaving 11 bases between them. CDR3 bases: TGTGCCAGCAGGACTCCACGAAACAATGAGCAGTTCTTC. It is translated as CASRTPRNNEQFF.

This clonotype showed up many times. This chain links TRBV9 with TRBJ2-2, with D tentatively TRBD2 (6 bases). Trimming shortened V by 0 bases and J by 1 base, and 7 bases separated the two germline ends. Germline-derived CDR1 and CDR2 are SGDLS and YYNGEE. The CDR3 contains 15 residues. The CDR3 protein is CASSVGRGNTGELFF. Here the CDR3 DNA reads TGTGCCAGCAGCGTAGGGCGGGGGAACACCGGGGAGCTGTTTTTT.

The rearrangement joins TRBV6-4 to TRBJ2-7; 12 bases fit TRBD2. This CDR3 has 17 residues. Germline V gives CDR1 MRHNA, CDR2 SNTAGT. V lost 10 bases and J lost 0; bases outside the gene matches: 13. The CDR3 loop is CATASLAGGISSYEQYF. Written as DNA, the CDR3 is TGTGCCACCGCGAGCCTAGCGGGAGGGATCAGCTCCTACGAGCAGTACTTC.

The chain recombines TRBV5-1 with TRBJ2-3, with D uncertain. There are 16 residues in the CDR3. V was trimmed by 3 bases and J by 0 bases, leaving 14 bases between them. Germline V gene sequence: CDR1 SGHRS, CDR2 YFSETQ. Here the CDR3 reads CASSSDPGISTDTQYF. CDR3 sequence (DNA): TGCGCCAGCAGCTCCGATCCAGGCATTAGCACAGATACGCAGTATTTT.

The chain employs TRBV10-3 and TRBJ1-1; 8 bases are a match to TRBD1. V lost 3 bases, J lost 0 bases, and 0 bases stayed unmatched. CDR3 length: 14 residues. The germline V gene encodes CDR1 ENHRY and CDR2 SYGVKD. Written as DNA, the CDR3 is TGTGCCATCAGTGAACAGGGGGTGAACACTGAAGCTTTCTTT. Translating it yields CAISEQGVNTEAFF.

Many counts were recorded for this clonotype. V and J are TRBV7-2 and TRBJ1-1, with D maybe TRBD1 (5 bases). V lost 3 bases and J 1 base, leaving 9 bases between the germline ends. The length of the CDR3 is 14 residues. Looked up from germline, CDR1 is SGHTA and CDR2 is FQGNSA. The CDR3 sequence is CASSFGHPNTEAFF. The DNA of the CDR3 is TGTGCCAGCAGCTTCGGACACCCGAACACTGAAGCTTTCTTT.

This clonotype came up a few times. This chain connects TRBV20-1 to TRBJ2-3, with a tentative D call TRBD1 (6 bases). V dropped 3 bases and J dropped 4 bases, with 14 bases sitting between them. This CDR3 is 14 amino acids long. Per the germline V gene, CDR1 is DFQATT and CDR2 is SNEGSKA (reference sequence). DNA for the CDR3: TGCAGTGCTAGGACGGCAGGGGCCCCAGATACGCAGTATTTT. Translation gives CSARTAGAPDTQYF.

This clonotype was picked up many times. This sequence joins TRBV28 and TRBJ2-1, with D tentatively TRBD2 (6 bases). Germline CDR1 and CDR2: MDHEN and SYDVKM. The CDR3 sequence is 15 residues long. V lost 2 bases and J lost 2, with 10 bases in between. The CDR3 region is CASSLTSITYNEQFF. In DNA form, the CDR3 reads TGTGCCAGCAGTTTAACTAGCATCACCTACAATGAGCAGTTCTTC.

This clonotype was observed many times. This chain joins TRBV28 and TRBJ2-3; D not certain. The CDR3 is 15 amino acids. Trimming took 2 bases from V and 2 from J, leaving 11 bases between them. From germline, CDR1 is MDHEN and CDR2 SYDVKM. The CDR3 DNA reads as TGTGCCAGCAGTTTAGGGGTAGCACTCACAGATACGCAGTATTTT. It specifies CASSLGVALTDTQYF. The full variable domain, its missing parts supplied by reference TRBV28 and TRBJ2-3, is DVKVTQSSRYLVKRTGEKVFLECVQDMDHENMFWYRQDPGLGLRLIYFSYDVKMKEKGDIPEGYSVSREKKERFSLILESASTNQTSMYLCASSLGVALTDTQYFGPGTRLTVL.